This T cell receptor (beta chain) comes out of a study of T cells after yellow fever vaccination. Study-level results: Most primary-vaccination clones reappeared after the booster (about 95% CD4, more than 70% CD8). Repertoires sorted by FACS could include abundant clonotypes that are contaminants from the bulk population. Peaking faster, on day 5 versus 15, the secondary response was nonetheless weaker.

There are many counts of this clonotype. Its antigen is still unknown. With V trimmed by 7 bases and J by 6 bases, 1 base remained unmatched. This CDR3 spans 14 amino acids. Each CDR3 protein gets one entry after TCRdb re-called the 5' RACE reads with MiXCR. Among about 73,000 distinct CDR3 sequences listed, 7.5% to 9% were seen once. The sequencing used CD8+ T cells sorted from PBMCs, collected on the day of the yellow fever booster vaccination. The rearrangement links TRBV12-3 or TRBV12-4 to TRBJ2-1; 15 nucleotides agree with TRBD2. This TCR was sampled from a man aged 25 to 45 who received the YFV17D yellow fever vaccine. The CDR3 loop reads CASTGLAGGNEQFF. CDR3 nucleotide sequence: TGTGCCAGCACGGGACTAGCGGGAGGCAATGAGCAGTTCTTC.